The 24 T cell receptor beta chains presented below share a single source sample, sequenced in a study of shared clonotypes between healthy human individuals (dated by TCRdb to the early 2020s). The protocol used for the library was the immunoSEQ multiplex PCR assay. This immuneACCESS table, as held by TCRdb, lists in-frame sequences with V and J called but not all clones. Of the missing ones, under half trace to an unresolved V gene in checked studies; the others have no known cause. This sample comprises 520,000 or so clones, roughly 78% of them detected only once. The ten largest clonotypes hold approximately 12% of the sample. Sample: PBMCs. The receptor set was obtained from a woman in her thirties or forties in good health. Some clones in this sample may be carry-over from other donors' samples.

This chain links TRBV11-2 with TRBJ2-7; 9 bases align to TRBD1. Losses at the gene ends were 1 base for V and 2 bases for J; bases not matched to a gene: 3. The germline CDR1 and CDR2 sequences are SGHAT and FQNNGV. This CDR3 has 15 residues. CDR3 in amino acids: CASSLGGTGPYEQYF. In DNA, the CDR3 is TGTGCCAGCAGCTTAGGCGGGACAGGGCCCTACGAGCAGTACTTC.

The CDR3 DNA follows: TGTGCCAGCAGCCAACCCAGGTTATCCTACGAGCAGTACTTC. Protein: CASSQPRLSYEQYF. This chain connects TRBV16 to TRBJ2-7; no reliable D call. V dropped 2 bases and J dropped 1 base, with 9 bases sitting between them. There are 14 residues in the CDR3. Germline values: CDR1 KGHSY, CDR2 FQNENV.

The DNA of the CDR3 is TGTGCCAGCAGTTACTCGCACAATGAGCAGTTCTTC. Residues: CASSYSHNEQFF. V and J are TRBV6-6 and TRBJ2-1; D unresolved. Per germline, CDR1 MNHNY and CDR2 SVGAGI (reference sequence). V was trimmed by 0 bases and J by 5 bases, leaving 2 bases between them. This CDR3 is built from 12 residues.

This chain uses TRBV7-9 with TRBJ1-2; a possible D gene is TRBD1 (6 bases). CDR1 and CDR2 (germline): SEHNR, FQNEAQ (reference sequence). The CDR3 consists of 11 residues. Deletions cut 11 bases from V and 3 bases from J, with 10 bases between. CDR3 sequence reads: CAPRGDYGYTF. CDR3 sequence (DNA): TGTGCCCCAAGGGGGGACTATGGCTACACCTTC.

This chain links TRBV6-1 with TRBJ2-3; unclear D gene. Germline CDR1 MNHNS, CDR2 SASEGT. V was clipped by 6 bases and J by 6 bases, with 16 bases between them. The CDR3 consists of 14 residues. CDR3 residues: CASSLDHRGDTQYF. For the CDR3, the DNA is TGTGCCAGCAGCCTCGACCACAGAGGCGATACGCAGTATTTT.

The chain has TRBV11-2 and TRBJ2-3, with a possible D match to TRBD2 (6 bases). The germline gives CDR1 SGHAT, CDR2 FQNNGV. V lost 5 bases and J lost 0, with 15 bases in between. The CDR3 length is 16 residues. The DNA for the CDR3 is TGTGCCAGCAGCCCATGGGGGGAGCTTAGCACAGATACGCAGTATTTT. Amino acid sequence: CASSPWGELSTDTQYF.

The chain employs TRBV2 and TRBJ2-7, with D perhaps matching TRBD1 (6 bases). In germline, CDR1 is SNHLY, CDR2 FYNNEI. This CDR3 comprises 13 residues. Trimming took off 5 bases at V and 4 bases at J, with 12 bases between the two ends. The CDR3 region has the DNA TGTGCCAGCAGTCCGGGCACAGGGTACGAGCAGTACTTC. This codes for CASSPGTGYEQYF.

The rearrangement joins TRBV11-2 to TRBJ2-7; D call uncertain. The CDR3 covers 13 residues. Germline V gene sequence: CDR1 SGHAT, CDR2 FQNNGV. The V and J ends lost 0 bases and 3 bases respectively, with 6 bases between them. This chain's CDR3 is CASSLERHYEQYF. For the CDR3, the DNA is TGTGCCAGCAGCTTAGAACGCCACTACGAGCAGTACTTC.

This sequence joins TRBV10-2 and TRBJ2-7; unclear D gene. CDR3 length equals 15 residues. V was cut by 4 bases and J by 2 bases, with 15 bases left in between. CDR1 and CDR2 from the germline V gene are WSHSY and SAAADI. The CDR3 sequence: CASSGSKGGTYEQYF. In nucleotides, the CDR3 is TGCGCCAGCAGTGGGAGCAAGGGCGGCACCTACGAGCAGTACTTC.

Only a few counts were recorded for this clone. The CDR3 DNA reads TGTGCCTGGAGTGCCGTGGGGGACAATCAGCCCCAGCATTTT. Encoded protein: CAWSAVGDNQPQHF. The genes are TRBV30 and TRBJ1-5, with TRBD1 as a possible D gene (5 bases). The CDR3 spans 14 residues. Germline CDR1 and CDR2: GTSNPN and SVGIG (reference sequence). V dropped 1 base and J dropped 3 bases, with 10 bases sitting between them. The variable domain in full, with the rest retrieved from reference TRBV30 and TRBJ1-5, is SQTIHQWPATLVQPVGSPLSLECTVEGTSNPNLYWYRQAAGRGLQLLFYSVGIGQISSEVPQNLSASRPQDRQFILSSKKLLLSDSGFYLCAWSAVGDNQPQHFGDGTRLSIL.

This chain connects TRBV6-5 to TRBJ1-1; 7 bases fit TRBD1. Germline trimming cut 5 bases from V and 10 bases from J; bases unmatched to any gene: 4. Germline V gives CDR1 MNHEY, CDR2 SVGAGI. The CDR3 length is 11 residues. The CDR3 DNA follows: TGTGCCAGCAGTCGACAGGGAGTAGCTTTCTTT. Its translation: CASSRQGVAFF.

The chain uses TRBV29-1 and TRBJ2-5, with a tentative D call TRBD2 (6 bases). Germline assignment: CDR1 SQVTM and CDR2 ANQGSEA. CDR3 length: 13 amino acids. V lost 6 bases to trimming and J lost 1 base, with 12 bases between them. The CDR3 DNA reads TGCAGCGTGGGAGGAAGTCTCCAAGAGACCCAGTACTTC. It encodes CSVGGSLQETQYF.

This sequence joins TRBV10-3 and TRBJ2-3; 10 bases line up with TRBD2. CDR1 is ENHRY and CDR2 is SYGVKD in the germline V gene. J gave up 5 bases and V 8 bases, and 4 bases lay outside the gene matches. The length of the CDR3 is 13 residues. The CDR3 region is CAILAGDEDTQYF. As DNA, the CDR3 is TGTGCCATCCTAGCGGGAGATGAAGATACGCAGTATTTT.

The V call is TRBV28, the J call TRBJ2-5; 13 bases line up with TRBD2. Germline loops: CDR1 MDHEN, CDR2 SYDVKM. The CDR3 covers 16 residues. V lost 4 bases and J lost 4; bases outside the gene matches: 6. CDR3 in amino acids: CASSWTSGRSRETQYF. For the CDR3, the DNA is TGTGCCAGCAGTTGGACTAGCGGGAGATCGAGAGAGACCCAGTACTTC.

V and J are TRBV21-1 and TRBJ1-1; the table's D gene call, TRBD1, was not cross checked with the DNA. TRBV21-1 is designated a pseudogene. The CDR3 is 16 residues long. CDR3: CASTENGTGLYTEAFF. The CDR3 DNA reads TGTGCCAGCACCGAAAACGGGACAGGTCTTTACACTGAAGCTTTCTTT.

The V and J genes are TRBV7-2 and TRBJ2-5; D gene ambiguous. The DNA end is a closer match to TRBJ2-7, so the J assignment may be wrong. The CDR3 is made up of 16 amino acids. CDR1 is SGHTA, CDR2 FQGNSA, per germline. Here the CDR3 DNA reads TGTGCCAGCAGCTTAGCATGGAGCTCTTTGGTTTACGAGCAGTACTTC. This translates into CASSLAWSSLVYEQYF.

This clone occurred once. The chain is built from TRBV2 and TRBJ2-1; D is undetermined. CDR1 SNHLY and CDR2 FYNNEI come from the germline V gene. The CDR3 contains 14 residues. V was clipped by 5 bases and J by 0 bases, with 8 bases between them. CDR3 in DNA: TGTGCCAGCAGTTTACGGAGCTCCTACAATGAGCAGTTCTTC. This gives the protein CASSLRSSYNEQFF.

This clone has more than one count but fewer than ten. The chain uses TRBV7-9 and TRBJ1-4, with D possibly being TRBD1 (6 bases). The CDR3 spans 15 residues. Germline V gene data show CDR1 as SEHNR and CDR2 as FQNEAQ (reference sequence). Trimming pared 3 bases from V and 6 bases from J, leaving 14 bases between. The CDR3 region has the DNA TGTGCCAGCAGCTTCTGGGGGGCGCGGGATGAAAAACTGTTTTTT. It translates to CASSFWGARDEKLFF.

This clone was seen only once. The chain links TRBV7-9 to TRBJ2-7; no definite D call. From germline, CDR1 is SEHNR and CDR2 FQNEAQ (reference sequence). Trimming removed 3 bases from V and 3 bases from J, with 18 bases in between. The CDR3 contains 16 residues. The CDR3 bases are TGTGCCAGCAGCTTTGGCGTCGGAACCATCAACTACGAGCAGTACTTC. This codes for CASSFGVGTINYEQYF. Based on the CDR3 plus reference TRBV7-9 and TRBJ2-7, the full variable domain is DTGVSQNPRHKITKRGQNVTFRCDPISEHNRLYWYRQTLGQGPEFLTYFQNEAQLEKSRLLSDRFSAERPKGSFSTLEIQRTEQGDSAMYLCASSFGVGTINYEQYFGPGTRLTVT.

V usage is TRBV6-1 and J usage is TRBJ2-7; D remains ambiguous. In germline, CDR1 is MNHNS, CDR2 SASEGT. CDR3 length: 12 residues. V lost 4 bases to trimming and J lost 3 bases, with 7 bases between them. CDR3 nucleotides: TGTGCCAGCAGTGCTAGTGTCTACGAGCAGTACTTC. Translation: CASSASVYEQYF.

J is TRBJ1-2 and V is TRBV11-2, with D unresolved. Germline V gene data show CDR1 as SGHAT and CDR2 as FQNNGV. V lost 0 bases and J 5 bases, leaving 10 bases between the germline ends. CDR3 size: 14 residues. Here the CDR3 reads CASSLDWRNYGYTF. The CDR3, as DNA: TGTGCCAGCAGCTTAGATTGGCGGAATTATGGCTACACCTTC.

This clone was recorded at least ten times. The chain has TRBV21-1 and TRBJ2-7. TRBV21-1 is a pseudogene. The CDR3 totals 14 residues. In nucleotides, the CDR3 is TGTGCCAGCAGCAGAGGGACGGAGCCCTACGAGCAGTACTTC. Translated: CASSRGTEPYEQYF.

The chain uses TRBV11-1 and TRBJ2-7; the D gene is possibly TRBD2 (5 bases). The length of the CDR3 is 13 residues. Germline CDR1 is SGHAT and CDR2 is FQDESV (reference sequence). Trimming pared 4 bases from V and 6 bases from J, leaving 13 bases between. The CDR3 reads CASSSRGLAEQYF. Written as DNA, the CDR3 is TGTGCCAGCAGCTCTAGAGGGTTAGCCGAGCAGTACTTC.

This clone was picked up a small number of times. The CDR3 is CAWSVRGRAGANVLTF. CDR3 nucleotide sequence: TGTGCCTGGAGTGTACGGGGCAGGGCTGGGGCCAACGTCCTGACTTTC. The chain uses TRBV30 and TRBJ2-6; D might be TRBD1 or TRBD2, each matching 5 bases. The CDR3 has 16 residues. Trimming took off 0 bases at V and 2 bases at J, with 11 bases between the two ends. The germline V gene encodes CDR1 GTSNPN and CDR2 SVGIG (reference sequence).